Below, 18 T cell receptor beta chains from the same sample are listed, as sequenced in a study of T cells in Graves' hyperthyroidism and ophthalmopathy. Researchers amplified the TCR beta CDR3 regions from RNA transcripts. The TCR CDR3 was amplified in a first-round RT-PCR using the HTBI primer set. TCRdb re-called the multiplex PCR reads with MiXCR, one entry per CDR3 protein. Here the sample spans around 580,000 distinct CDR3 sequences, 16% being singletons. The sequencing sample was made of blood. The source of these receptors is a woman younger than 30 with Graves' hyperthyroidism.

This clonotype was detected many times. The chain is built from TRBV3-1 and TRBJ2-7, with TRBD1 as a possible D gene (6 bases). With 0 bases removed from V and 4 bases from J, the gap between germline ends came to 13 bases. The CDR3 spans 15 residues. Germline CDR1 and CDR2: LGHDT and YNNKEL (reference sequence). CDR3 region: CASSQDTTGIYEQYF. CDR3 in DNA: TGTGCCAGCAGCCAAGATACAACAGGGATATACGAGCAGTACTTC.

This clonotype was detected ten times or more. The CDR3 DNA is TGCAGTGCTCTAGGGACTAGCGGGATAGAGACCCAGTACTTC. It translates to CSALGTSGIETQYF. The chain is built from TRBV20-1 and TRBJ2-5, with 13 nucleotides matching TRBD2. Germline CDR1 reads DFQATT; CDR2 reads SNEGSKA (reference sequence). The CDR3 is 14 amino acids. J was trimmed by 4 bases and V by 5 bases; bases with no gene match: 4.

This clonotype has ten or more counts. The genes are TRBV6-2 or TRBV6-3 and TRBJ2-5, with D tentatively TRBD1 (6 bases). Germline V gene sequence: CDR1 MNHEY, CDR2 SVGEGT. V lost 2 bases and J 0 bases, leaving 16 bases between the germline ends. CDR3 size: 17 residues. The CDR3 loop is CASSYNSGTPYQETQYF. The CDR3 nucleotides are TGTGCCAGCAGTTACAACTCCGGGACACCGTACCAAGAGACCCAGTACTTC.

This chain connects TRBV11-2 to TRBJ1-2, with a possible D match to TRBD1 (6 bases). The CDR3 runs to 16 residues. Per germline, CDR1 SGHAT and CDR2 FQNNGV. V was pared by 2 bases and J by 4 bases, with 17 bases between. CDR3 region: CASSLPPGAPGYGYTF. The CDR3 coding sequence is TGTGCCAGCAGCTTACCTCCAGGGGCGCCTGGCTATGGCTACACCTTC.

V gene TRBV6-4 combines with J gene TRBJ2-5; D call uncertain. Germline CDR1 and CDR2: MRHNA and SNTAGT. CDR3 length equals 14 residues. The V gene lost 0 bases and the J gene lost 7 bases, with 12 bases spanning the gap. The CDR3 nucleotides are TGTGCCAGCAGTGACTCAGCCGGATCTGGGACCCAGTACTTC. Amino acid sequence: CASSDSAGSGTQYF.

The table lists this clonotype with many counts. This chain links TRBV7-9 with TRBJ2-3; TRBD2 aligns across 7 bases. CDR3 length: 16 residues. Germline V gene lookup returns CDR1 SEHNR and CDR2 FQNEAQ (reference sequence). The trim removed 5 bases at V and 2 bases at J, leaving 10 bases unmatched. The CDR3 reads CASSRGASGTTDTQYF. CDR3 in DNA: TGTGCCAGCAGCCGTGGGGCTAGCGGCACCACAGATACGCAGTATTTT.

The chain is built from TRBV7-2 and TRBJ2-7, with 7 bases that match TRBD1. Germline V lookup: CDR1 SGHTA, CDR2 FQGNSA. CDR3 length: 14 residues. The ends lost 5 bases at V and 3 bases at J; junction bases unmatched: 7. CDR3 coding DNA: TGTGCCAGCAGCATTAGCAGGGGGAACTACGAGCAGTACTTC. Amino acids: CASSISRGNYEQYF.

The chain carries TRBV6-1 and TRBJ2-1; 12 bases agree with TRBD2. The end of the DNA is better explained by TRBJ2-7, so the J call may be wrong. The germline V gene encodes CDR1 MNHNS and CDR2 SASEGT. There are 16 residues in the CDR3. CDR3 nucleotides: TGTGCCAGCAGTCAGACCAGACTAGCGGGAGCTAATGAGCAGTACTTC. Translating it yields CASSQTRLAGANEQYF.

This clonotype was observed many times. This sequence joins TRBV30 and TRBJ2-5; the D gene could be TRBD1 or TRBD2 (5 bases each). In germline, CDR1 is GTSNPN, CDR2 SVGIG (reference sequence). The CDR3 has 11 residues. V gave up 5 bases and J gave up 5 bases, with 9 bases separating them. As DNA, the CDR3 is TGTGCCTGGGAGGGGTGGGAGACCCAGTACTTC. As protein: CAWEGWETQYF.

Only a few counts were recorded for this clonotype. At one of its ends the junction is not consistent with the germline gene, which may arise from a read error. The chain employs TRBV6-2 or TRBV6-3 and TRBJ2-7, with 8 bases fitting TRBD1. The CDR3 contains 16 residues. CDR1 is MNHEY and CDR2 is SVGEGT in the germline V gene. The CDR3 here is CAGRASTGTGSYEQYF. The CDR3, as DNA: TGTGCCGGCAGGGCCAGCACCGGGACAGGCTCCTACGAGCAGTACTTC.

This clonotype was seen at least ten times. V is TRBV18 and J is TRBJ2-3; D remains ambiguous. The V gene lost 3 bases and the J gene lost 7 bases, with 11 bases spanning the gap. Germline lookup yields CDR1 KGHSH and CDR2 LQKENI. This CDR3 has 13 amino acids. In DNA, the CDR3 is TGTGCCAGCTCACCTGATCAGGTCCATACGCAGTATTTT. It translates to CASSPDQVHTQYF.

This clonotype was observed a few times. The V call is TRBV6-4, the J call TRBJ1-6, with no clear D. The germline V and J ends were trimmed by 3 bases and 7 bases, with 13 bases remaining between them. CDR1 and CDR2 from the germline V gene are MRHNA and SNTAGT. The CDR3 is 15 residues long. The CDR3 DNA sequence: TGTGCCAGCAGTGAAGTTGTCCAGCTAAATTCACCCCTCCACTTT. Its protein is CASSEVVQLNSPLHF.

This clonotype came up a few times. V and J are TRBV5-5 and TRBJ1-3, with 9 bases identical to TRBD1. This CDR3 region has 13 residues. Germline V gives CDR1 SGHKS, CDR2 YYEKEE (reference sequence). After removal of 7 bases from V and 5 bases from J, the junction contained 4 bases not matched to a gene. The CDR3 DNA reads TGTGCCAGCCGAGGGACAGGGAGAAACACCATATATTTT. This codes for CASRGTGRNTIYF.

The V gene is TRBV9, the J gene TRBJ2-7; 11 nucleotides line up with TRBD1. CDR3 length: 16 residues. CDR1 and CDR2 (germline): SGDLS, YYNGEE. Germline trimming cut 2 bases from V and 1 base from J; bases unmatched to any gene: 5. Here the CDR3 DNA reads TGTGCCAGCAGCGTCGGACAGGGGGCCCTATCCTACGAGCAGTACTTC. Its protein is CASSVGQGALSYEQYF.

This clonotype was observed a few times. The rearrangement links TRBV7-9 to TRBJ1-1; unclear D gene. This CDR3 is built from 14 residues. In germline, CDR1 is SEHNR, CDR2 FQNEAQ (reference sequence). The ends were cut back, 7 bases at V and 0 bases at J, with 12 bases in the middle. The CDR3 region is CASKEFQMNTEAFF. CDR3 nucleotides: TGTGCCAGCAAGGAGTTCCAAATGAACACTGAAGCTTTCTTT. The whole variable domain, remainder taken from reference TRBV7-9 and TRBJ1-1, is DTGVSQNPRHKITKRGQNVTFRCDPISEHNRLYWYRQTLGQGPEFLTYFQNEAQLEKSRLLSDRFSAERPKGSFSTLEIQRTEQGDSAMYLCASKEFQMNTEAFFGQGTRLTVV.

The chain carries TRBV19 and TRBJ2-2; D perhaps matches TRBD1 (6 bases). Germline-derived CDR1 and CDR2 are LNHDA and SQIVND (reference sequence). The CDR3 has 16 residues. Between the trimmed V and J ends, which lost 2 bases and 2 bases, there was a span of 12 bases. The CDR3 region has the DNA TGTGCCAGTAGTATACCGGCAGGGGTAAACACCGGGGAGCTGTTTTTT. It specifies CASSIPAGVNTGELFF.

This clonotype has more than one count but fewer than ten. The chain carries TRBV4-3 and TRBJ2-7, with D unclear. Germline assignment: CDR1 LGHNA and CDR2 YSLEER. V was trimmed by 0 bases and J by 2 bases, leaving 11 bases between them. The CDR3 is made up of 15 amino acids. The DNA for the CDR3 is TGCGCCAGCAGCCAAGAGTACGGAGTACCCTACGAGCAGTACTTC. Its protein product is CASSQEYGVPYEQYF.

In its sample, this clonotype was seen many times. The rearrangement uses TRBV11-2 and TRBJ2-5; 8 nucleotides agree with TRBD2. V shed 3 bases, J shed 5 bases, and the junction held 5 bases outside the gene matches. Germline CDR1 is SGHAT and CDR2 is FQNNGV. The CDR3 consists of 14 residues. CDR3 in DNA: TGTGCCAGCAGCTTCCGGGGGGGCTGGGAGACCCAGTACTTC. Its translation is CASSFRGGWETQYF.